This T cell receptor beta chain was sequenced for a study of blood T cells in healthy people across ages (dated by TCRdb to 2015 to 2017). At the level of the whole study: In model experiments, template switching captured about one uniquely barcoded TCR beta cDNA molecule for every two T cells. To track age-related changes in TCR beta repertoire diversity, the study relied on deep sequencing normalized with unique cDNA molecular identifiers. For two donors (one aged 18 to 30 and one aged 80 or older), the study analyzed two additional independent replicas of 1 million unique cDNA reads from the same blood draw. The donors were split into four age groups: young (average about 16 years), middle-aged (about 40), aged (about 62) and long-lived (approximately 89).

The approximately 39 donors, aged about 6 to 90 years, were systemically healthy Caucasian individuals from Russia. Roughly 10 milliliters of peripheral blood were collected from each donor into EDTA-treated Vacutainer tubes. Ficoll-Paque density-gradient centrifugation was used to isolate PBMCs, with at least 6 million per sample. Total RNA was extracted from PBMCs with Trizol reagent, with at least 5 micrograms obtained per sample. For every donor, an aliquot of PBMCs went through flow cytometry to measure the percentages of naive CD45RAhigh/CD27high T cells. Taken from cysteine to phenylalanine, the CDR3 has 12 residues. Only CDR3 DNA remains: 36 bases, in frame from the first base. CDR1 and CDR2, per the germline V gene, are SGHRS and YFSETQ. From V the trimming removes 4 bases and from J it removes 5 bases, while the gene matches leave 2 bases of the junction unaccounted for. As concerns this clonotype: Its antigen target is currently unknown. Per-base quality was not reported, and no clone a single base away is much larger than it.

Overall results and qualifications from the work: Observed TCR beta diversity per million T cells fell roughly linearly with age, and a significant reduction was already apparent by age approximately 40. Conclusive comparison of naive and antigen-experienced compartments was prevented by the profiling of bulk unsorted PBMCs. Because the CMV infection status of the donors was unknown, age-related changes in expanded clonotypes may potentially have been confounded. Observed TCR beta diversity correlated strongly with the percentage of naive T cells measured by flow cytometry. Compared with the aged group, more naive CD4+ T cells, fewer expanded clones and increased TCR diversity were shown by the long-lived group, suggesting age selection. Estimates of total diversity based on one million sequenced T cells were considered lower bounds and underestimates.

Library prep was done by 5' RACE. TCRdb names Illumina HiSeq 2500 as the instrument used. A second PCR of about 7 to 12 cycles was performed with a sample-barcoded 5' primer and a J-beta primer mix. A template-switch 5' adaptor carrying 12 random nucleotides introduced a unique molecular identifier onto each TCR beta cDNA molecule. Each sample yielded at least 2.5 million CDR3-containing paired-end reads. The Mint cDNA synthesis kit, primed by a TRBC-specific oligonucleotide, was used to synthesize first-strand cDNA from all RNA. After uracil-DNA glycosylase treatment, a first 18-cycle PCR used universal primers M1SS and BC2_uni_R on all cDNA. On the authors' methods: For normalization, 1 million high-quality reads were randomly selected from each sample, with every read carrying a distinct molecular identifier. Reads with shared molecular identifiers were discarded instead of being binned into consensus sequences. CDR3 identification, clonotype clustering and error correction used MiTCR with a Q25 quality threshold and the strictest error-elimination algorithm. A nonparametric unseen species model with Euler transformation was used to estimate lower-bound total TCR beta diversity. TCRdb itself trimmed the public reads at Q25 with fastp, ran MiXCR and retained productive beta chains. Every entry covers one CDR3 protein and lists the most common genes and DNA from its rows. It is TCRdb's table, rather than the study itself, that gives the V and J calls and clone size. The sample table records hundreds of thousands of distinct CDR3 sequences; more than 20% of these occur just once. The top ten hold just under 9.5% of the sample.

The sample was also linked to a second study, of T cells of mothers and their children. As the second publication notes: Donors were nine systemically healthy Caucasian individuals: three mothers and their six children. cDNA synthesis consumed the entire amount of extracted RNA, loaded at about 1.5 ug RNA in each 15 ul reaction. In the second PCR, the M1S primer added sample barcodes and 2-4 random nucleotides. More than 8 million TCR beta CDR3 reads were obtained from each mother, and some 3.3 million reads were obtained from each child. In both related and unrelated pairs, thymic selection shapes the output of TCR recombination in a similar way, with inherited differences having only a minor effect. Normalized repertoire overlap was always slightly but never significantly higher in related than unrelated mother-child pairs. With a sensitivity of approximately 92 clones per million clonotypes, no persistent microchimeric T cell clones were detected. In the study, deep NGS was used to compare the TCR beta repertoires of mothers and children, and features distinguishing related mother-child pairs from unrelated individuals were sought. The mean age was roughly 40 +/- 4 years for the mothers and approximately 11 +/- 4 years for the children. After adapter ligation was performed with NEBNext reagents, the libraries were sequenced on an Illumina HiSeq 2000 with 100+100 nt paired-end reads. Mother and child libraries were prepared a month apart and sequenced in separate runs to prevent cross-contamination. For each donor, between roughly 450,000 and 2,200,000 distinct TCR beta clonotypes were identified. Naive TCR beta clonotypes were estimated from low-frequency clonotypes matched to each donor's FACS-determined naive share, without sorting.

The sequenced material came from blood. The sequence is built from TRBV5-1 and TRBJ1-2; the junction holds 7 bases that match TRBD1. The receptor was derived from a boy between 10 and 17 years old in good health. The CDR3 protein is CASSVTGYGYTF. The nucleotides are TGCGCCAGCAGCGTGACAGGGTATGGCTACACCTTC.